Listed below are T cell receptor beta chains from one sample, sequenced in a study of blood T cell repertoires in COVID-19. Clones were sequenced by immunoSEQ multiplex PCR, and TCRdb holds only the in-frame ones, with some missing. The top ten hold 1.5% to 2% of the sample, which has 110,000 to 150,000 clones, approximately 80% seen once. The material sequenced was PBMCs or T cells enriched from blood (not recorded which). Source of these receptors: a young woman who had been exposed to COVID-19. Each CDR3 is given with its conserved first and last residue. Fields, in order: clone size, V gene, J gene, CDR3 protein. Rows give clone size only sometimes, using once, few, many, or a class for an expanded clone.

>NA|TRBV29-1|TRBJ1-1
CSVAGETEAFF
>NA|TRBV6-6|TRBJ1-5
CASTRLRDKGQPQHF
>NA|TRBV7-8|TRBJ2-3
CASSLGRVADTQYF
>NA|TRBV27|TRBJ1-2
CASSFRNPGQGANGYTF
>NA|TRBV27|TRBJ1-1
CASSAWDGGTEAFF
>NA|TRBV7-2|TRBJ2-5
CASSPGTVQETQYF
>NA|TRBV7-9|TRBJ2-5
CASSWGGTGAQETQYF
>NA|TRBV6-6|TRBJ1-2
CASSQRGQGQALRGYTF
>NA|TRBV11-2|TRBJ2-7
CASSPGQGLAYEQYF
>NA|TRBV5-1|TRBJ1-6
CASSLRKNGDTISYNSPLHF
>NA|TRBV7-2|TRBJ2-2
CASSLAGGNTGELFF
>NA|TRBV2|TRBJ2-1
CASRAGARSGTYNEQFF
>NA|TRBV11-2|TRBJ2-7
CASSALAGGLEQYF
>NA|TRBV28|TRBJ2-1
CASSLRGRNYNEQFF
>NA|TRBV6-5|TRBJ2-5
CASRAHRGETQYF
>NA|TRBV6-6|TRBJ1-4
CASSYSRQGGEKLFF
>NA|TRBV12-5|TRBJ1-1
CASGLWTGLRTEAFF
>NA|TRBV5-1|TRBJ2-1
CASSWTSGSSYNEQFF
>NA|TRBV4-2|TRBJ1-4
CASSQDIRGIRGEKLFF
>NA|TRBV6-5|TRBJ2-7
CASSPKGALAYEQYF
>NA|TRBV7-2|TRBJ2-1
CASSPRGEAPYNEQFF
>once|TRBV5-6|TRBJ2-2
CASRLLAGVHGELFF
>few|TRBV7-3|TRBJ2-3
CASSWAGNTDTQYF
>NA|TRBV7-3|TRBJ2-5
CASSLAGPQETQYF
>few|TRBV27|TRBJ1-6
CASSRGQGGSPLHF
>NA|TRBV4-3|TRBJ2-7
CASSQNRGPYEQYF
>NA|TRBV11-2|TRBJ2-7
CASSTRGQGSYEQYF
>NA|TRBV30|TRBJ1-2
CAWSTGSNYGYTF
>NA|TRBV7-9|TRBJ2-3
CASSTLGVDTQYF
>few|TRBV12-3/TRBV12-4|TRBJ1-1
CASSLQNTEAFF
>NA|TRBV19|TRBJ2-1
CASSIPGINEQFF
>NA|TRBV12-3/TRBV12-4|TRBJ1-6
CASSQGNSPLHF
>NA|TRBV6-5|TRBJ1-3
CASSSTYSGNTIYF
>few|TRBV20-1|TRBJ2-2
CSASRTGRPGELFF
>NA|TRBV5-4|TRBJ2-6
CASSLLSGANVLTF